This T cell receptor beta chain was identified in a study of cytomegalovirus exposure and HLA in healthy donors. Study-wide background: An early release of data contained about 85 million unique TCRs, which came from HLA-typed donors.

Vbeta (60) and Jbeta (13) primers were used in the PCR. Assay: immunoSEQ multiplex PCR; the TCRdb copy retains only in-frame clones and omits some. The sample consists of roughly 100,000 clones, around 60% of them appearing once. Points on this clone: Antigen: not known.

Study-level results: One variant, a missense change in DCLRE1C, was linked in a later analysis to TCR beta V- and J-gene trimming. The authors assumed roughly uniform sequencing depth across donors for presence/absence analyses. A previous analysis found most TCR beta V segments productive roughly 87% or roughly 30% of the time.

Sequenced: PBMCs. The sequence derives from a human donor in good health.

Here the CDR3 DNA reads TGTGCCAGCAGCTTGGATACCGGGACAGGAACTTATGGCTACACCTTC. Protein: CASSLDTGTGTYGYTF. This chain uses TRBV5-6 with TRBJ1-2, with 8 bases identical to TRBD1. The V and J ends lost 0 bases and 5 bases, in that order; junction bases with no gene match: 9. The CDR3 runs 16 residues. Germline lookup yields CDR1 SGHDT and CDR2 YYEEEE.